This TCR beta chain was sequenced for a study of blood T cells in healthy people across ages. Findings and limits, study-wide: The recorded TCR beta diversity per million T cells decreased in a roughly linear manner with age.

Worth noting for this clonotype: The antigen remains undetermined.

The V end lost 4 bases, the J end lost 3 bases, and 15 bases lay between the germline ends. The CDR3 loop spans 16 amino acids. Germline CDR1 reads KGHDR; CDR2 reads SFDVKD. Using a J-beta primer mix together with a sample-barcoded 5' primer, a second PCR was run for roughly 6 to 12 cycles. Via MiXCR, TCRdb re-called the 5' RACE reads, giving one row per CDR3 protein. Among 550,000 to 750,000 distinct CDR3 sequences listed, about 21% were seen once. The receptor was derived from a man aged 70-80 years in good health. The rearrangement uses TRBV24-1 and TRBJ2-1, with D perhaps TRBD1 or TRBD2 (5 bases each). Material for sequencing was blood. For the CDR3, the DNA is TGTGCCACCAGTGACTCCGGGACCGGCGGCTACAATGAGCAGTTCTTC. Its translation is CATSDSGTGGYNEQFF.